These T cell receptor beta chains were read from a single sample in a study of early T cells in non-severe SARS-CoV-2 infection. TCRdb redid the calling of the 5' RACE reads with MiXCR, one entry per CDR3 protein. In the table there are 45,000 to 60,000 distinct CDR3 sequences, 6% to 8.5% of which are singletons. Sequencing was done on a sample of whole blood. Source of these receptors: an adult who was a healthcare worker with PCR-confirmed SARS-CoV-2 infection or an uninfected control (not recorded which). CDR3s leave out the opening cysteine and the closing phenylalanine or tryptophan.

v_gene: TRBV2
j_gene: TRBJ2-1
CDR3aa: ASSEGEPRF

v_gene: TRBV7-3
j_gene: TRBJ1-1
CDR3aa: ASSLNRGEAF

v_gene: TRBV28
j_gene: TRBJ2-3
CDR3aa: ATRGAGATDTQY

v_gene: TRBV11-2
j_gene: TRBJ2-7
CDR3aa: ASSYGAVDGYEQY

v_gene: TRBV7-9
j_gene: TRBJ1-1
CDR3aa: AFTVGRDMNTEAF

v_gene: TRBV12-3/TRBV12-4
j_gene: TRBJ2-3
CDR3aa: ASRKTSGTDTQY

v_gene: TRBV7-2
j_gene: TRBJ2-1
CDR3aa: ASSFQFFNEQF

v_gene: TRBV7-2
j_gene: TRBJ2-1
CDR3aa: ASSSPGDRGLGNEQF

v_gene: TRBV7-3
j_gene: TRBJ2-1
CDR3aa: ASSPRGSGRTGSYNEQF

v_gene: TRBV7-8
j_gene: TRBJ2-7
CDR3aa: ASSSRTAYEQY

v_gene: TRBV20-1
j_gene: TRBJ1-2
CDR3aa: SARERGTSGYT

v_gene: TRBV5-6
j_gene: TRBJ1-1
CDR3aa: ASSLESGLGTEAF

v_gene: TRBV28
j_gene: TRBJ2-3
CDR3aa: ASSSSAGSRDDTQY

v_gene: TRBV11-2
j_gene: TRBJ1-2
CDR3aa: ASSLGRGNYGYT

v_gene: TRBV27
j_gene: TRBJ2-7
CDR3aa: ASSTHRGRQY

v_gene: TRBV9
j_gene: TRBJ2-2
CDR3aa: ASSPPSGRTTGELF

v_gene: TRBV29-1
j_gene: TRBJ2-1
CDR3aa: SVGGTGLRNEQF

v_gene: TRBV29-1
j_gene: TRBJ1-1
CDR3aa: SAGANTEAF

v_gene: TRBV7-9
j_gene: TRBJ2-1
CDR3aa: ASSLPGLAGPSYNEQF

v_gene: TRBV6-2/TRBV6-3
j_gene: TRBJ2-3
CDR3aa: ASSYGGTQY

v_gene: TRBV7-6
j_gene: TRBJ2-7
CDR3aa: ATTPLGHSYEQY

v_gene: TRBV6-1
j_gene: TRBJ2-4
CDR3aa: ASRERQGVSKNIQY

v_gene: TRBV29-1
j_gene: TRBJ2-7
CDR3aa: SVKDRASYEQY

v_gene: TRBV7-2
j_gene: TRBJ1-3
CDR3aa: ASSLEGLVGNTIY

v_gene: TRBV6-5
j_gene: TRBJ1-1
CDR3aa: ASRGLTAMNTEAF

v_gene: TRBV10-2
j_gene: TRBJ2-1
CDR3aa: ASRAGSPSGNEQF

v_gene: TRBV29-1
j_gene: TRBJ2-3
CDR3aa: SVAGSRDFFGTDTQY

v_gene: TRBV19
j_gene: TRBJ1-2
CDR3aa: ASSPGTGNGYGYT

v_gene: TRBV24-1
j_gene: TRBJ2-1
CDR3aa: ATSGSLAVSYNEQF

v_gene: TRBV7-9
j_gene: TRBJ2-7
CDR3aa: ASSPSLPRPEQY

v_gene: TRBV3-1
j_gene: TRBJ2-7
CDR3aa: ASSQGPSGGYEQY

v_gene: TRBV9
j_gene: TRBJ2-1
CDR3aa: ASSQPRWGKSYNEQF

v_gene: TRBV29-1
j_gene: TRBJ2-1
CDR3aa: SVARGEQF

v_gene: TRBV7-9
j_gene: TRBJ2-5
CDR3aa: ASSSQETQY

v_gene: TRBV6-4
j_gene: TRBJ2-3
CDR3aa: ASSEVAGTTDTQY

v_gene: TRBV7-6
j_gene: TRBJ2-1
CDR3aa: ASSLARLAGGGNEQF

v_gene: TRBV27
j_gene: TRBJ1-5
CDR3aa: ASSLRGHQPQH

v_gene: TRBV5-4
j_gene: TRBJ2-5
CDR3aa: ASSRGLAEDETQY

v_gene: TRBV7-2
j_gene: TRBJ2-7
CDR3aa: ASSVGQGPYEQY

v_gene: TRBV12-3/TRBV12-4
j_gene: TRBJ2-2
CDR3aa: ASSGLDDTGELF

v_gene: TRBV15
j_gene: TRBJ2-7
CDR3aa: ATSTPLGQGAEYEQY

v_gene: TRBV7-2
j_gene: TRBJ1-4
CDR3aa: ASSLGGKNEKLF

v_gene: TRBV14
j_gene: TRBJ2-7
CDR3aa: ASSSTGKIYEQY

v_gene: TRBV7-3
j_gene: TRBJ2-1
CDR3aa: ASSWDQSSYNEQF

v_gene: TRBV3-1
j_gene: TRBJ1-1
CDR3aa: ASSQGTWGKKNTEAF

v_gene: TRBV30
j_gene: TRBJ2-1
CDR3aa: AWSGGSSYNEQF

v_gene: TRBV20-1
j_gene: TRBJ2-1
CDR3aa: SARWASDNEQF

v_gene: TRBV6-4
j_gene: TRBJ2-1
CDR3aa: ASSLSSNNEQF

v_gene: TRBV30
j_gene: TRBJ2-1
CDR3aa: AFTPRDSQDEQF

v_gene: TRBV19
j_gene: TRBJ2-3
CDR3aa: ASSIGPLDTQY

v_gene: TRBV3-1
j_gene: TRBJ2-3
CDR3aa: ASSRLSTDTQY

v_gene: TRBV20-1
j_gene: TRBJ2-3
CDR3aa: SDVTGDTQY

v_gene: TRBV23-1
j_gene: TRBJ1-4
CDR3aa: ASSQFRGDLTPAGEKLF